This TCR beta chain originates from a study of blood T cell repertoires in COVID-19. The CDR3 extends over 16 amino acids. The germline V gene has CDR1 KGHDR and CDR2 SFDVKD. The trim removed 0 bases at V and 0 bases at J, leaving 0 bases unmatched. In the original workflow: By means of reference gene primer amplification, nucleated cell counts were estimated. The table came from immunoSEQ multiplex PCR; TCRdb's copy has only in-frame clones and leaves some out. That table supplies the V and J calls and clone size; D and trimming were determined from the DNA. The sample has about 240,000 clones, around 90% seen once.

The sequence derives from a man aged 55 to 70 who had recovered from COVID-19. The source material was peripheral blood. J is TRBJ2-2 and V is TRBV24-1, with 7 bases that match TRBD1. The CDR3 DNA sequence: TGTGCCACCAGTGATTTGGGGACAGCGAACACCGGGGAGCTGTTTTTT. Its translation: CATSDLGTANTGELFF.